The rows below give T cell receptor beta chains drawn from one sample of a study of blood T cells in healthy people across ages. TCRdb recomputed calls from the 5' RACE reads with MiXCR, one row per CDR3 protein. The table has under 1,000,000 distinct CDR3 sequences, 35% to 40% seen once. The sequenced sample consisted of blood. All receptors come from a man aged 18 to 29 in good health. CDR3s include the opening cysteine and the closing phenylalanine or tryptophan. The order of the fields is J gene, CDR3 length, V gene, clone size, D gene, CDR3 DNA, CDR3 protein. A D gene is named only where the DNA matches it firmly. Only some rows state a clone size, as once, few, many or a class for expanded clones.

j_gene: TRBJ2-5
len: 14
v_gene: TRBV5-1
abundance: NA
d_gene: NA
CDR3nt: TGCGCCAGCAGCTTGGGAGACGCACGGGAGACCCAGTACTTC
CDR3aa: CASSLGDARETQYF

j_gene: TRBJ2-7
len: 18
v_gene: TRBV6-5
abundance: many
d_gene: NA
CDR3nt: TGTGCCAGCAGTTACCCTATACGCAAAGCAGGGAGCTCCTACGAGCAGTACTTC
CDR3aa: CASSYPIRKAGSSYEQYF

j_gene: TRBJ2-5
len: 15
v_gene: TRBV9
abundance: NA
d_gene: NA
CDR3nt: TGTGCCAGCAGCGTAGGGGGGGGCTCCTACAATGAGCAGTACTTC
CDR3aa: CASSVGGGSYNEQYF

j_gene: TRBJ2-3
len: 15
v_gene: TRBV29-1
abundance: NA
d_gene: NA
CDR3nt: TGCAGCGTTAGTCTAACCCGGGACGTCACAGATACGCAGTATTTT
CDR3aa: CSVSLTRDVTDTQYF

j_gene: TRBJ2-1
len: 12
v_gene: TRBV27
abundance: NA
d_gene: NA
CDR3nt: TGTGCCAGCAGTTCGTCCGGGAAGAGGGAGTTCTTC
CDR3aa: CASSSSGKREFF

j_gene: TRBJ1-4
len: 15
v_gene: TRBV2
abundance: few
d_gene: NA
CDR3nt: TGTGCCAGCAGTGAACTGGGCCAGCCGAATGAAAAACTGTTTTTT
CDR3aa: CASSELGQPNEKLFF

j_gene: TRBJ2-7
len: 15
v_gene: TRBV19
abundance: NA
d_gene: TRBD2
CDR3nt: TGTGCCAGTAGTAAGACTAGCGGGGATTACAATGAGCAGTACTTC
CDR3aa: CASSKTSGDYNEQYF

j_gene: TRBJ2-7
len: 15
v_gene: TRBV15
abundance: NA
d_gene: TRBD2
CDR3nt: TGTGCCACCAGCAGAGATCGGGAGGGTTCCTACGAGCAGTACTTC
CDR3aa: CATSRDREGSYEQYF

j_gene: TRBJ2-7
len: 11
v_gene: TRBV27
abundance: NA
d_gene: NA
CDR3nt: TGTGCCAGCTCGATATACAATGAGCAGTACTTC
CDR3aa: CASSIYNEQYF

j_gene: TRBJ2-1
len: 14
v_gene: TRBV12-3/TRBV12-4
abundance: few
d_gene: TRBD1
CDR3nt: TGTGCCAGCAGCCCTGGGTCAGGGGGCAATGAGCAGTTCTTC
CDR3aa: CASSPGSGGNEQFF

j_gene: TRBJ2-1
len: 17
v_gene: TRBV24-1
abundance: few
d_gene: TRBD1
CDR3nt: TGTGCCACCAGTGATGAAGGGACAGGATCCGCGTACAATGAGCAGTTCTTC
CDR3aa: CATSDEGTGSAYNEQFF

j_gene: TRBJ2-1
len: 15
v_gene: TRBV6-2/TRBV6-3
abundance: once
d_gene: TRBD2
CDR3nt: TGTGCCAGCAGTTACCGGCGGGAGTATGGGGACGAGCAGTTCTTC
CDR3aa: CASSYRREYGDEQFF

j_gene: TRBJ2-7
len: 15
v_gene: TRBV25-1
abundance: NA
d_gene: TRBD2
CDR3nt: TGTGCCAGCAGAGGACTAGCGGGAGGGACCTACGAGCAGTACTTC
CDR3aa: CASRGLAGGTYEQYF

j_gene: TRBJ2-7
len: 14
v_gene: TRBV4-2
abundance: many
d_gene: NA
CDR3nt: TGCGCCAGCAGCCAAGATCTTGGGGGAGGCGAGCAGTACTTC
CDR3aa: CASSQDLGGGEQYF

j_gene: TRBJ2-7
len: 15
v_gene: TRBV12-3/TRBV12-4
abundance: many
d_gene: NA
CDR3nt: TGTGCCAGCAGTTTAGCACGGGGAATTCGGTACGAGCAGTACTTC
CDR3aa: CASSLARGIRYEQYF

j_gene: TRBJ2-5
len: 14
v_gene: TRBV20-1
abundance: few
d_gene: NA
CDR3nt: TGCAGTGCTAGTGACGCAGGGGTTCAGGAGACCCAGTACTTC
CDR3aa: CSASDAGVQETQYF

j_gene: TRBJ2-3
len: 16
v_gene: TRBV7-2
abundance: NA
d_gene: NA
CDR3nt: TGTGCCAGCAGCTTAGCAAGGGGGGCGAGGACAGATACGCAGTATTTT
CDR3aa: CASSLARGARTDTQYF

j_gene: TRBJ2-5
len: 15
v_gene: TRBV4-1
abundance: NA
d_gene: NA
CDR3nt: TGCGCCAGCAGCCAAGAAAAAGGATACCAAGAGACCCAGTACTTC
CDR3aa: CASSQEKGYQETQYF

j_gene: TRBJ1-1
len: 16
v_gene: TRBV12-3/TRBV12-4
abundance: few
d_gene: NA
CDR3nt: TGTGCCAGCAGTTTTTTAGCGTTCTCGGGGGAGACTGAAGCTTTCTTT
CDR3aa: CASSFLAFSGETEAFF

j_gene: TRBJ1-2
len: 17
v_gene: TRBV12-3/TRBV12-4
abundance: few
d_gene: NA
CDR3nt: TGTGCCAGCAGTCTCCGCGCCGGCGCGTTCTCTAACTATGGCTACACCTTC
CDR3aa: CASSLRAGAFSNYGYTF